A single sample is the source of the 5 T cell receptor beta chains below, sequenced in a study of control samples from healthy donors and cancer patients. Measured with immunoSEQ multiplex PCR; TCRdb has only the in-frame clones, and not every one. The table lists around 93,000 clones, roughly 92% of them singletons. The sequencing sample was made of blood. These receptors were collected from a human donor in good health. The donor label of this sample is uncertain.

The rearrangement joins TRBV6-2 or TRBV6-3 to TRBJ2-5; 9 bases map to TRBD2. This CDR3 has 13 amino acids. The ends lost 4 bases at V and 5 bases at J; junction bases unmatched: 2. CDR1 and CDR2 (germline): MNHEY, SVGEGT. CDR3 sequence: CASSLGLAETQYF. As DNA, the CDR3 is TGTGCCAGCAGTTTAGGACTAGCGGAGACCCAGTACTTC.

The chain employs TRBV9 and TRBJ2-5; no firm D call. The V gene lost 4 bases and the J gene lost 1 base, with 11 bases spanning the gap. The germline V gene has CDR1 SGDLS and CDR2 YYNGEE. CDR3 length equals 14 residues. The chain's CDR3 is CASSPRSSQETQYF. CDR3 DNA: TGTGCCAGCAGCCCTAGAAGCAGCCAAGAGACCCAGTACTTC.

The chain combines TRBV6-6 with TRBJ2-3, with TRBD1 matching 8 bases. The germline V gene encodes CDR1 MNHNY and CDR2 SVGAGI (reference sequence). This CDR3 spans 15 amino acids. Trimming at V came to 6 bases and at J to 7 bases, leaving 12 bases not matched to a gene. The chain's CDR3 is CASSLQGGNHNTQYF. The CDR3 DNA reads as TGTGCCAGCAGCCTACAGGGGGGCAATCATAATACGCAGTATTTT.

The chain's CDR3 is CASSEDLTGEFDEKLFF. CDR3 DNA sequence: TGTGCCAGCAGTGAGGACCTGACAGGGGAGTTTGATGAAAAACTGTTTTTT. The V and J genes are TRBV6-1 and TRBJ1-4; 8 bases map to TRBD1. Germline V CDR1 and CDR2: MNHNS, SASEGT. This CDR3 spans 17 amino acids. Germline trimming cut 3 bases from V and 6 bases from J; bases unmatched to any gene: 12.

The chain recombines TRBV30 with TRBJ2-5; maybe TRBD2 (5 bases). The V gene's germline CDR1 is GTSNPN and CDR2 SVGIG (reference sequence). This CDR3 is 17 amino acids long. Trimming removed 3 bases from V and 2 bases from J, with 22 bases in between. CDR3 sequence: CAWSRSPVSGRQETQYF. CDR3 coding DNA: TGTGCCTGGAGCAGGTCTCCGGTGTCTGGGAGACAAGAGACCCAGTACTTC.